This is a list of T cell receptor beta chains from one sample in a study of cytomegalovirus exposure and HLA in healthy donors. This table comes from immunoSEQ multiplex PCR, and its TCRdb copy is limited to in-frame clones, with some not included. This table has approximately 170,000 clones, roughly 80% appearing once. The source material was PBMCs. The receptors come from a man in his forties or fifties in good health and CMV-seropositive. The CDR3 runs from the conserved cysteine through the conserved F or W. The D gene is left open where the match is weak. Not every row has a clone size; where given, it reads once, few, many or a size class.

j_call: TRBJ1-5
d_call: TRBD1
clone_size: -
v_call: TRBV5-1
cdr3_aa: CASSLGPSTGTGSLLRNQPQHF
cdr3_nt: TGCGCCAGCAGCTTGGGCCCCTCTACCGGGACAGGGAGCCTTTTACGGAATCAGCCCCAGCATTTT

j_call: TRBJ2-5
d_call: -
clone_size: -
v_call: TRBV4-3
cdr3_aa: CASSQEVGDGETQYF
cdr3_nt: TGCGCCAGCAGCCAGGAAGTTGGAGATGGGGAGACCCAGTACTTC

j_call: TRBJ1-5
d_call: TRBD1
clone_size: -
v_call: TRBV19
cdr3_aa: CASSPGQINQPQHF
cdr3_nt: TGTGCCAGTAGCCCGGGACAGATCAATCAGCCCCAGCATTTT

j_call: TRBJ1-1
d_call: -
clone_size: once
v_call: TRBV7-2
cdr3_aa: CASSPTPITTQAFF
cdr3_nt: TGTGCCAGCAGCCCAACCCCAATAACCACTCAAGCTTTCTTT

j_call: TRBJ1-2
d_call: -
clone_size: -
v_call: TRBV4-1
cdr3_aa: CASSQDAGRDYGYTF
cdr3_nt: TGCGCCAGCAGCCAAGATGCGGGCCGGGACTATGGCTACACCTTC

j_call: TRBJ2-2
d_call: -
clone_size: -
v_call: TRBV7-2
cdr3_aa: CASSLVGLGELFF
cdr3_nt: TGTGCCAGCAGTCTGGTGGGGCTCGGGGAGCTGTTTTTT

j_call: TRBJ2-3
d_call: -
clone_size: -
v_call: TRBV19
cdr3_aa: CASPTAPTDTQYF
cdr3_nt: TGTGCCAGCCCGACAGCCCCCACAGATACGCAGTATTTT

j_call: TRBJ2-1
d_call: -
clone_size: -
v_call: TRBV9
cdr3_aa: CASSGPIGGMGSYNEQFF
cdr3_nt: TGTGCCAGCAGCGGCCCAATAGGGGGAATGGGGTCCTACAATGAGCAGTTCTTC

j_call: TRBJ2-1
d_call: TRBD2
clone_size: -
v_call: TRBV5-1
cdr3_aa: CASSPGTSGNYNEQFF
cdr3_nt: TGCGCCAGCAGCCCCGGGACTAGCGGCAATTACAATGAGCAGTTCTTC

j_call: TRBJ2-7
d_call: -
clone_size: -
v_call: TRBV25-1
cdr3_aa: CASSEGHPYEQYF
cdr3_nt: TGTGCCAGCAGTGAGGGCCACCCTTACGAGCAGTACTTC

j_call: TRBJ2-7
d_call: TRBD2
clone_size: -
v_call: TRBV27
cdr3_aa: CASSLRERYEQYF
cdr3_nt: TGTGCCAGCAGTTTGCGGGAGCGCTACGAGCAGTACTTC

j_call: TRBJ1-1
d_call: -
clone_size: -
v_call: TRBV5-1
cdr3_aa: CASSLGQTMNTEAFF
cdr3_nt: TGCGCCAGCAGCTTGGGACAGACAATGAACACTGAAGCTTTCTTT

j_call: TRBJ2-7
d_call: TRBD2
clone_size: -
v_call: TRBV9
cdr3_aa: CASSARSGTPYEQYF
cdr3_nt: TGTGCCAGCAGCGCGCGTAGCGGGACGCCCTACGAGCAGTACTTC

j_call: TRBJ2-7
d_call: -
clone_size: -
v_call: TRBV13
cdr3_aa: CASSLEGGGGPGNEQYF
cdr3_nt: TGTGCCAGCAGCTTAGAAGGGGGTGGGGGACCGGGCAACGAGCAGTACTTC

j_call: TRBJ2-1
d_call: -
clone_size: -
v_call: TRBV27
cdr3_aa: CASSLRDIGNEQFF
cdr3_nt: TGTGCCAGCAGTTTACGGGATATAGGTAATGAGCAGTTCTTC

j_call: TRBJ1-2
d_call: -
clone_size: -
v_call: TRBV21-1
cdr3_aa: CASSKSTGCDYGYTF
cdr3_nt: TGTGCCAGCAGCAAGTCGACAGGGTGCGACTATGGCTACACCTTC

j_call: TRBJ1-1
d_call: -
clone_size: -
v_call: TRBV7-3
cdr3_aa: CASSLTSLQGPEAEAFF
cdr3_nt: TGTGCCAGCAGCTTAACCTCACTACAGGGCCCGGAGGCTGAAGCTTTCTTT

j_call: TRBJ1-2
d_call: TRBD1
clone_size: -
v_call: TRBV18
cdr3_aa: CASSPDRDRGGYGYTF
cdr3_nt: TGTGCCAGCTCACCGGACCGGGACAGGGGTGGCTATGGCTACACCTTC

j_call: TRBJ2-1
d_call: TRBD2
clone_size: -
v_call: TRBV9
cdr3_aa: CASKRDSYNEQFF
cdr3_nt: TGTGCCAGCAAGCGGGACTCCTACAATGAGCAGTTCTTC

j_call: TRBJ1-2
d_call: -
clone_size: -
v_call: TRBV7-2
cdr3_aa: CASTPGGEPYGYTF
cdr3_nt: TGTGCCAGCACTCCGGGCGGGGAACCCTATGGCTACACCTTC

j_call: TRBJ2-1
d_call: TRBD2
clone_size: -
v_call: TRBV29-1
cdr3_aa: CSVLPGLQADEQFF
cdr3_nt: TGCAGCGTTCTCCCGGGACTACAGGCCGATGAGCAGTTCTTC

j_call: TRBJ2-7
d_call: -
clone_size: -
v_call: TRBV7-6
cdr3_aa: CASSQDSYEQYF
cdr3_nt: TGTGCCAGCAGCCAAGACAGCTACGAGCAGTACTTC

j_call: TRBJ2-1
d_call: -
clone_size: -
v_call: TRBV5-6
cdr3_aa: CASSLEGSIRIEQFF
cdr3_nt: TGTGCCAGCAGCTTGGAAGGGAGTATACGGATTGAGCAGTTCTTC

j_call: TRBJ2-5
d_call: TRBD1
clone_size: -
v_call: TRBV27
cdr3_aa: CASSLTGEETQYF
cdr3_nt: TGTGCCAGCAGTTTAACAGGGGAGGAGACCCAGTACTTC

j_call: TRBJ1-6
d_call: TRBD1
clone_size: -
v_call: TRBV7-9
cdr3_aa: CASSRDSYNSPLHF
cdr3_nt: TGTGCCAGCAGCCGGGACAGTTATAATTCACCCCTCCACTTT

j_call: TRBJ2-5
d_call: -
clone_size: -
v_call: TRBV15
cdr3_aa: CATSRAGTGKETQYF
cdr3_nt: TGTGCCACCAGCAGAGCCGGGACTGGAAAAGAGACCCAGTACTTC